These T cell receptor beta chains were read from a single sample in a study of tumor and adjacent non-tumor tissue in lung cancer. TCRdb recomputed calls from the multiplex PCR reads with MiXCR, one row per CDR3 protein. The sample shows about 110,000 distinct CDR3 sequences, 60% to 70% of them seen only once. Sequencing was performed on distant non-tumor lung tissue. All receptors derive from a man aged 60-69 years with non-small cell lung cancer. Both conserved end residues are part of each CDR3. D genes are given only for firm matches. The size field is filled for only some rows; it gives once, few, many or a size class.

clone_size: once; d_call: TRBD1; j_call: TRBJ2-5; v_call: TRBV5-1; cdr3_aa: CARSRTGDDQSF; cdr3_nt: TGCGCCAGAAGCAGGACAGGGGACGACCAGTCCTTC
clone_size: .; d_call: .; j_call: TRBJ1-3; v_call: TRBV7-9; cdr3_aa: CASSLRAWTAIRGNTIYF; cdr3_nt: TGTGCCAGCAGCTTAAGGGCGTGGACGGCCATCCGTGGAAACACCATATATTTT
clone_size: .; d_call: .; j_call: TRBJ1-2; v_call: TRBV29-1; cdr3_aa: CSVDVAQTVGYCYTF; cdr3_nt: TGCAGCGTTGATGTAGCCCAGACAGTAGGCTATTGCTACACCTTC
clone_size: .; d_call: .; j_call: TRBJ1-3; v_call: TRBV20-1; cdr3_aa: CSARDKGRSGKTIYF; cdr3_nt: TGCAGTGCTAGAGATAAGGGTCGGTCTGGAAAGACCATATATTTT
clone_size: .; d_call: TRBD2; j_call: TRBJ2-3; v_call: TRBV20-1; cdr3_aa: CGARDLRERTDTQYF; cdr3_nt: TGCGGTGCTAGAGATCTGCGGGAGAGGACAGATACGCAGTATTTT
clone_size: .; d_call: TRBD1; j_call: TRBJ1-1; v_call: TRBV28; cdr3_aa: CASRGGQGLAEAFF; cdr3_nt: TGTGCCAGCAGGGGTGGACAGGGCCTAGCTGAAGCTTTCTTT
clone_size: .; d_call: .; j_call: TRBJ2-7; v_call: TRBV29-1; cdr3_aa: CSVTRTGSYEQYF; cdr3_nt: TGCAGCGTTACCCGGACGGGCTCCTACGAACAGTACTTC
clone_size: .; d_call: .; j_call: TRBJ2-7; v_call: TRBV5-6; cdr3_aa: CLSTAGISTHEQYF; cdr3_nt: TGTCTCAGCACCGCCGGGATTAGCACCCACGAGCAGTACTTC
clone_size: .; d_call: .; j_call: TRBJ1-2; v_call: TRBV6-6; cdr3_aa: CASFARPGHLYGYIF; cdr3_nt: TGTGCCAGCTTTGCCCGCCCCGGACATCTCTATGGCTACATCTTC
clone_size: many; d_call: TRBD1; j_call: TRBJ1-2; v_call: TRBV7-8; cdr3_aa: CASSSDRVGYGYTF; cdr3_nt: TGTGCCAGCAGCTCGGACAGGGTGGGGTATGGCTACACCTTC
clone_size: .; d_call: .; j_call: TRBJ2-7; v_call: TRBV6-5; cdr3_aa: CATSRMVVRSNSYEQYF; cdr3_nt: TGTGCCACCAGTAGGATGGTTGTCCGAAGTAATTCCTACGAGCAGTACTTC
clone_size: .; d_call: .; j_call: TRBJ2-2; v_call: TRBV6-1; cdr3_aa: CVSTGAASNTGELFF; cdr3_nt: TGTGTCAGCACAGGCGCAGCATCGAACACAGGGGAGCTGTTTTTT
clone_size: .; d_call: .; j_call: TRBJ2-2; v_call: TRBV6-5; cdr3_aa: CASNLQGSNTGELFF; cdr3_nt: TGTGCCAGTAACTTGCAGGGGTCGAACACCGGGGAGCTGTTTTTT
clone_size: few; d_call: .; j_call: TRBJ2-7; v_call: TRBV20-1; cdr3_aa: CSARVGHSSYEQYF; cdr3_nt: TGCAGTGCTAGAGTTGGCCACAGCTCCTACGAGCAGTACTTC
clone_size: .; d_call: TRBD2; j_call: TRBJ2-3; v_call: TRBV29-1; cdr3_aa: CNVGEGTDTQYF; cdr3_nt: TGCAATGTGGGGGAGGGTACAGATACGCAGTATTTT
clone_size: many; d_call: .; j_call: TRBJ2-5; v_call: TRBV7-9; cdr3_aa: CASRPWGAVETQYF; cdr3_nt: TGTGCCAGCAGACCTTGGGGGGCTGTCGAGACCCAGTACTTC
clone_size: .; d_call: .; j_call: TRBJ2-1; v_call: TRBV11-2; cdr3_aa: CASSLDHETFEQFF; cdr3_nt: TGTGCCAGCAGCTTAGATCATGAGACGTTTGAGCAATTCTTC
clone_size: .; d_call: .; j_call: TRBJ2-4; v_call: TRBV11-2; cdr3_aa: CASSLEKGGVKNIQYF; cdr3_nt: TGCGCCAGCAGCTTAGAGAAAGGGGGAGTCAAAAACATTCAGTACTTC
clone_size: .; d_call: TRBD1; j_call: TRBJ1-2; v_call: TRBV20-1; cdr3_aa: CSARELPGQGILVRYGYTF; cdr3_nt: TGCAGTGCTAGAGAACTACCAGGACAGGGGATATTGGTCCGATATGGCTACACCTTC
clone_size: .; d_call: TRBD2; j_call: TRBJ2-1; v_call: TRBV29-1; cdr3_aa: CSGGLAGVGCNEEFF; cdr3_nt: TGCAGCGGGGGACTAGCGGGAGTTGGGTGCAATGAGGAGTTCTTC
clone_size: many; d_call: .; j_call: TRBJ2-2; v_call: TRBV29-1; cdr3_aa: CSVATGPGELFF; cdr3_nt: TGCAGCGTGGCGACAGGCCCCGGGGAGCTGTTTTTT
clone_size: medium-sized; d_call: .; j_call: TRBJ2-5; v_call: TRBV11-3; cdr3_aa: CASSVYTTETQYF; cdr3_nt: TGTGCCAGCAGCGTGTACACCACAGAGACCCAGTACTTC
clone_size: .; d_call: .; j_call: TRBJ2-3; v_call: TRBV4-1; cdr3_aa: CASGQEGRLDTQYF; cdr3_nt: TGCGCCAGCGGCCAAGAGGGGAGATTAGATACGCAGTATTTT
clone_size: many; d_call: .; j_call: TRBJ2-3; v_call: TRBV5-1; cdr3_aa: CASRGGRSTDTQYF; cdr3_nt: TGCGCCAGCAGGGGCGGGCGAAGCACAGATACGCAGTATTTT
clone_size: .; d_call: .; j_call: TRBJ2-7; v_call: TRBV10-3; cdr3_aa: CVVAAENSYELYF; cdr3_nt: TGTGTCGTGGCGGCAGAGAACTCCTACGAGCTGTACTTC
clone_size: .; d_call: TRBD2; j_call: TRBJ2-3; v_call: TRBV28; cdr3_aa: CVNSLGGVLDTQYF; cdr3_nt: TGTGTCAACAGCCTCGGGGGGGTCTTGGATACGCAGTATTTT
clone_size: once; d_call: TRBD1; j_call: TRBJ2-3; v_call: TRBV25-1; cdr3_aa: CASSRLDIGGSTDTHYF; cdr3_nt: TGTGCCAGCAGCCGCCTTGATATAGGGGGCAGCACAGATACGCACTATTTT
clone_size: many; d_call: .; j_call: TRBJ2-3; v_call: TRBV4-1; cdr3_aa: CASSQGLSDTQYF; cdr3_nt: TGCGCCAGCAGCCAAGGACTTTCGGATACGCAGTATTTT
clone_size: many; d_call: TRBD2; j_call: TRBJ2-1; v_call: TRBV20-1; cdr3_aa: CSATPREGSSYNEQFF; cdr3_nt: TGCAGTGCTACCCCTCGGGAGGGGAGCTCCTACAATGAGCAGTTCTTC
clone_size: .; d_call: TRBD1; j_call: TRBJ2-6; v_call: TRBV5-4; cdr3_aa: CASSQRGDSREASVLTF; cdr3_nt: TGTGCCAGCAGTCAAAGAGGGGACAGCCGCGAGGCCAGCGTCCTGACTTTC
clone_size: .; d_call: TRBD2; j_call: TRBJ2-1; v_call: TRBV11-2; cdr3_aa: CASSLDSFSGRNIEQFF; cdr3_nt: TGTGCCAGTAGCTTAGATTCCTTTAGCGGGAGGAACATTGAGCAGTTCTTC
clone_size: .; d_call: .; j_call: TRBJ2-1; v_call: TRBV12-3/TRBV12-4; cdr3_aa: CANSLRRLSRNKQFF; cdr3_nt: TGTGCCAACAGTTTAAGGCGGCTATCCCGCAATAAGCAGTTCTTC
clone_size: .; d_call: .; j_call: TRBJ2-7; v_call: TRBV11-1; cdr3_aa: CAIGFPGGAYEQYF; cdr3_nt: TGTGCCATCGGCTTTCCCGGCGGCGCCTACGAGCAATACTTC
clone_size: .; d_call: .; j_call: TRBJ2-1; v_call: TRBV29-1; cdr3_aa: CIVKGSHNSYNELFF; cdr3_nt: TGCATCGTTAAGGGTAGTCACAACTCCTACAATGAGCTGTTCTTC
clone_size: .; d_call: .; j_call: TRBJ1-2; v_call: TRBV12-3/TRBV12-4; cdr3_aa: CASREGQANCVYTF; cdr3_nt: TGTGCCAGCAGAGAAGGACAAGCTAACTGTGTCTACACCTTC
clone_size: many; d_call: .; j_call: TRBJ1-6; v_call: TRBV6-1; cdr3_aa: CASSDVVLGSPLHF; cdr3_nt: TGTGCCAGCAGTGATGTGGTCCTGGGTTCACCCCTCCACTTT
clone_size: many; d_call: TRBD2; j_call: TRBJ2-3; v_call: TRBV6-1; cdr3_aa: CASNGRDLGPDTQYF; cdr3_nt: TGTGCCAGCAACGGGAGGGATTTGGGGCCAGATACGCAGTATTTT
clone_size: .; d_call: .; j_call: TRBJ1-5; v_call: TRBV10-3; cdr3_aa: CAISRGKDQHQQF; cdr3_nt: TGTGCCATCAGTCGCGGGAAGGATCAGCACCAGCAATTT
clone_size: many; d_call: .; j_call: TRBJ1-5; v_call: TRBV4-2; cdr3_aa: CASSQGGDSNQPQHF; cdr3_nt: TGTGCCAGCAGCCAAGGGGGGGATAGCAATCAGCCCCAGCATTTT
clone_size: .; d_call: .; j_call: TRBJ1-5; v_call: TRBV12-3/TRBV12-4; cdr3_aa: CASSQRNNQPQRF; cdr3_nt: TGTGCCAGCAGCCAGCGTAACAATCAGCCCCAGCGTTTT
clone_size: large; d_call: .; j_call: TRBJ2-1; v_call: TRBV10-3; cdr3_aa: CAISGGGRWDEQFF; cdr3_nt: TGTGCCATCAGTGGCGGGGGCCGGTGGGATGAGCAGTTCTTC